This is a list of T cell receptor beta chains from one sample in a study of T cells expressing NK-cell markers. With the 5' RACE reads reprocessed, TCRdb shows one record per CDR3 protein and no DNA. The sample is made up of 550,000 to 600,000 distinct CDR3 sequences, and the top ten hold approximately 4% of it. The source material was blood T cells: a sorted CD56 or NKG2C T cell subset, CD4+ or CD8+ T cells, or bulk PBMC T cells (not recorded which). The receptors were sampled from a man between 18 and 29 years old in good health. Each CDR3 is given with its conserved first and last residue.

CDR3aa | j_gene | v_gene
CASSLDGYWAFF | TRBJ1-1 | TRBV5-1
CASSPRTSGRNTQYF | TRBJ2-3 | TRBV11-1
CASSPMGTGGATQYF | TRBJ2-5 | TRBV5-1
CASTSGELQETQYF | TRBJ2-5 | TRBV12-3/TRBV12-4
CSVTGISGNTIYF | TRBJ1-3 | TRBV29-1
CASSYSRTYTPVGSPLHF | TRBJ1-6 | TRBV6-5
CASSYLPGTSGYNEQFF | TRBJ2-1 | TRBV6-5
CASRPGQRSLGDTQYF | TRBJ2-3 | TRBV6-1
CASSTPDRAGTDTQYF | TRBJ2-3 | TRBV28
CASSPRGREKQYF | TRBJ2-7 | TRBV3-1
CASSLVWTSNRNNEQFF | TRBJ2-1 | TRBV5-1
CASSLILRRECGETQYF | TRBJ2-5 | TRBV9
CASSFEPQGDYGYTF | TRBJ1-2 | TRBV7-2
CASSSGPTLATNEKLFF | TRBJ1-4 | TRBV7-8
CASGTSNTGSQYF | TRBJ2-5 | TRBV25-1
CSAQGLGKNIQYF | TRBJ2-4 | TRBV29-1
CSQYASGSSYNEQFF | TRBJ2-1 | TRBV20-1
CASSPKTNPSPLHF | TRBJ1-6 | TRBV11-2
CASSPGPSGRSTDTQYF | TRBJ2-3 | TRBV3-1
CAWKLARNYEQYF | TRBJ2-7 | TRBV30
CSARRGRKTQYF | TRBJ2-5 | TRBV20-1
CASSLVSGGYGANVLTF | TRBJ2-6 | TRBV27
CASSVLTTYNEQFF | TRBJ2-1 | TRBV9
CASYEHPTDTQYF | TRBJ2-3 | TRBV7-9
CASSLSGLAQETQYF | TRBJ2-5 | TRBV12-3/TRBV12-4
CASSSRKALTEAFF | TRBJ1-1 | TRBV7-2
CASSLTRPPTGELFF | TRBJ2-2 | TRBV12-3/TRBV12-4
CASSLTSSGVNTGELFF | TRBJ2-2 | TRBV7-3
CASSLTVNGQGEVNEQFF | TRBJ2-1 | TRBV7-3
CATSDLLRGTGELFF | TRBJ2-2 | TRBV24-1
CASSLATRVRTEAFF | TRBJ1-1 | TRBV7-9
CASSQDPVGETQYF | TRBJ2-5 | TRBV4-1
CASRGYHRDRVRYEQYF | TRBJ2-7 | TRBV6-2/TRBV6-3